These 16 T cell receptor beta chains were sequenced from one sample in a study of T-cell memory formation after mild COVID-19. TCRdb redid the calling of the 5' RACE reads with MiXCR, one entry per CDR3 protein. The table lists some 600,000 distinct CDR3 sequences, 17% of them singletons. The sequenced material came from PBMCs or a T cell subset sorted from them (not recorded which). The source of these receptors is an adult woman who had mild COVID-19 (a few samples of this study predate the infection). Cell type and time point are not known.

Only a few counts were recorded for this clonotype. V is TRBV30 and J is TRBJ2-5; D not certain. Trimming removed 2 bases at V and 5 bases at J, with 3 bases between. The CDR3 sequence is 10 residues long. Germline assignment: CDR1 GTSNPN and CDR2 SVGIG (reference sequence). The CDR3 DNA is TGTGCCTGGAGTAGGGAGACCCAGTACTTC. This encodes CAWSRETQYF.

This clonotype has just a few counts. The CDR3 DNA reads as TGCGCCAGCAGCTTGTTACGGGAATATGGCTACACCTTC. This sequence encodes CASSLLREYGYTF. V and J are TRBV5-1 and TRBJ1-2; unclear D gene. V was clipped by 1 base and J by 5 bases, with 9 bases between them. CDR1 SGHRS and CDR2 YFSETQ come from the germline V gene. The CDR3 has 13 residues. Variable domain in full (rest from reference TRBV5-1 and TRBJ1-2): KAGVTQTPRYLIKTRGQQVTLSCSPISGHRSVSWYQQTPGQGLQFLFEYFSETQRNKGNFPGRFSGRQFSNSRSEMNVSTLELGDSALYLCASSLLREYGYTFGSGTRLTVV.

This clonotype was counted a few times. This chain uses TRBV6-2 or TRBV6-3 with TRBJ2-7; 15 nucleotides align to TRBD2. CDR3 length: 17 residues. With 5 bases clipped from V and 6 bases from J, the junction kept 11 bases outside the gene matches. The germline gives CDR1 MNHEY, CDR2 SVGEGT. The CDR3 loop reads CASSPKRPGLAGGEQYF. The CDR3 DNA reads TGTGCCAGCAGTCCCAAACGCCCGGGACTAGCGGGGGGCGAGCAGTACTTC.

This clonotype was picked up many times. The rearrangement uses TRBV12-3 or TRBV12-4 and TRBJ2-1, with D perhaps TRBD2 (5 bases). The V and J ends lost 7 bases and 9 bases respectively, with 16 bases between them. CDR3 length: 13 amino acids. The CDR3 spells CASTELVYGEQFF. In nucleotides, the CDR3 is TGTGCCAGCACTGAACTAGTCTACGGTGAGCAGTTCTTC.

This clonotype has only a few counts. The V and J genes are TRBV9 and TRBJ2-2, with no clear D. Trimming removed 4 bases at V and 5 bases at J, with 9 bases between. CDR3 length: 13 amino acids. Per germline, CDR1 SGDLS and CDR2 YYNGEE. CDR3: CASSRPTTGELFF. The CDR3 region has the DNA TGTGCCAGCAGCCGCCCGACTACCGGGGAGCTGTTTTTT.

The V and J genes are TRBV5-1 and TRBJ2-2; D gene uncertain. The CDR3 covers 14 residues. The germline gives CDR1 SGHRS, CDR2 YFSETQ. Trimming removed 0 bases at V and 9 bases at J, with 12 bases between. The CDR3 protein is CASSLDVGMRELFF. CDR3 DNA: TGCGCCAGCAGCTTGGATGTAGGGATGAGGGAGCTGTTTTTT.

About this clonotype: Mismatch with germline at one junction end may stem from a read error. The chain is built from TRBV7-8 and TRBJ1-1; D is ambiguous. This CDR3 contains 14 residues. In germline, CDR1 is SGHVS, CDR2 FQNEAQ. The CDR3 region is CASRLAELNTEAFF. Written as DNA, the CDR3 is TGTGCCAGCAGATTAGCCGAGCTGAACACTGAAGCTTTCTTT.

This CDR3 is CASRLSGRGNYEQYF. The CDR3 nucleotides are TGTGCCAGCAGATTAAGCGGGAGGGGGAACTACGAGCAGTACTTC. The J gene is TRBJ2-7, the V gene TRBV3-1, with 10 bases that match TRBD2. CDR3 length: 15 amino acids. The ends lost 6 bases at V and 3 bases at J; junction bases unmatched: 8. The germline V gene encodes CDR1 LGHDT and CDR2 YNNKEL (reference sequence).

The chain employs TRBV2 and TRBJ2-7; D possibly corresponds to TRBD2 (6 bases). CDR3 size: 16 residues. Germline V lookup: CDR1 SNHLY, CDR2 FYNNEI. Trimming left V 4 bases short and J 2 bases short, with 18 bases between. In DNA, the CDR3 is TGTGCCAGCAGTGTCTTCCTGGGGGGAGCGACCTACGAGCAGTACTTC. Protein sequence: CASSVFLGGATYEQYF. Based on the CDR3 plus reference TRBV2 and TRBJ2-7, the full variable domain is EPEVTQTPSHQVTQMGQEVILRCVPISNHLYFYWYRQILGQKVEFLVSFYNNEISEKSEIFDDQFSVERPDGSNFTLKIRSTKLEDSAMYFCASSVFLGGATYEQYFGPGTRLTVT.

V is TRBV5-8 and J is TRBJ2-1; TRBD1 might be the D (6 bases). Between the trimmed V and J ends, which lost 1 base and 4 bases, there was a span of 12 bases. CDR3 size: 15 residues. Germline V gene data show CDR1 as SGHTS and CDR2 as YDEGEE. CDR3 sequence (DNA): TGTGCCAGCAGCTTGACAGGGTCTCGGTACAATGAGCAGTTCTTC. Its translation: CASSLTGSRYNEQFF.

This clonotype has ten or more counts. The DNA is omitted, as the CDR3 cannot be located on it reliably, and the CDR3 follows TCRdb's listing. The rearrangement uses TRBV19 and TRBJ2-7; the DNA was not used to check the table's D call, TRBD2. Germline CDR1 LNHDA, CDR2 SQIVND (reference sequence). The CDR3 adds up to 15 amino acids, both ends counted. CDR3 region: CASKDVASGTQFLHF.

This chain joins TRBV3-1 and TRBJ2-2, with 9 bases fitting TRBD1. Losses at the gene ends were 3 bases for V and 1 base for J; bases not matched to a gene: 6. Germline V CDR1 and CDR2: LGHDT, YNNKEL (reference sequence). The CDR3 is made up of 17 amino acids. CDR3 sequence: CASSQGTGGWNTGELFF. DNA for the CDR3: TGTGCCAGCAGCCAGGGCACAGGGGGCTGGAACACCGGGGAGCTGTTTTTT.

The CDR3 DNA sequence: TGCGCCAGCAGCTTGGAACCAATCGGGGTCTCTGGAAACACCATATATTTT. This gives the protein CASSLEPIGVSGNTIYF. The chain couples TRBV5-1 to TRBJ1-3; no clear D gene. V lost 0 bases to trimming and J lost 0 bases, with 13 bases between them. The CDR3 covers 17 residues. Germline-derived CDR1 and CDR2 are SGHRS and YFSETQ.

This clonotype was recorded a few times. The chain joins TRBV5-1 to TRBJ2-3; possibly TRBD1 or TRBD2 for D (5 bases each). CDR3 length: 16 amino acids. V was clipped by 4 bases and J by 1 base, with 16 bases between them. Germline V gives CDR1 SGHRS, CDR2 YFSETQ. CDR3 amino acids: CASSPGAGTGTDTQYF. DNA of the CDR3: TGCGCCAGCAGCCCCGGGGCGGGTACCGGCACAGATACGCAGTATTTT.

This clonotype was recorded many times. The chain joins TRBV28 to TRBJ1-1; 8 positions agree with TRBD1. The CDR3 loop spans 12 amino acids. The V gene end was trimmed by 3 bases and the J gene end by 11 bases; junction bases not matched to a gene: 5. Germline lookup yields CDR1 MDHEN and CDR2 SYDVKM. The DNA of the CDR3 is TGTGCCAGCAGTTTTTTAGGACAGGGTGCTTTCTTT. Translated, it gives CASSFLGQGAFF. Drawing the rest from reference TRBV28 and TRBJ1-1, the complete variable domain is DVKVTQSSRYLVKRTGEKVFLECVQDMDHENMFWYRQDPGLGLRLIYFSYDVKMKEKGDIPEGYSVSREKKERFSLILESASTNQTSMYLCASSFLGQGAFFGQGTRLTVV.

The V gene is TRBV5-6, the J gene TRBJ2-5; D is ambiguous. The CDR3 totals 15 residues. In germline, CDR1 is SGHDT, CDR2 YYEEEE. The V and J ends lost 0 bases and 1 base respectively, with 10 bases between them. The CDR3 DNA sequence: TGTGCCAGCAGCTTGGTATCCGACGTCCAAGAGACCCAGTACTTC. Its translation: CASSLVSDVQETQYF.